Listed below are T cell receptor beta chains from one sample, sequenced in a study of shared clonotypes between healthy human individuals. Sequenced by immunoSEQ multiplex PCR; TCRdb stores in-frame clones only, minus some. The sample includes roughly 1 million clones, 78% of them seen just once. Sequences were obtained from memory CD4+ T cells from PBMCs. The source of these receptors is a man younger than 30 in good health. Some clones in this sample may be carry-over from other donors' samples. Both conserved end residues are part of each CDR3. Each record gives: V gene, clone size, J gene, D gene, CDR3 DNA, CDR3 protein. D genes are given only for firm matches. Size tells how often a clone was seen (once, few, many) or the class of an expanded clone, and some rows leave it out.

v_gene: TRBV30; abundance: few; j_gene: TRBJ2-7; d_gene: -; CDR3nt: TGTGCCTGGAGTGTACTGGGGGACTACGAGCAGTACTTC; CDR3aa: CAWSVLGDYEQYF
v_gene: TRBV28; abundance: -; j_gene: TRBJ1-5; d_gene: TRBD1; CDR3nt: TGTGCCAGCGGAGACAGGGGAAGGCATCAGCCCCAGCATTTT; CDR3aa: CASGDRGRHQPQHF
v_gene: TRBV2; abundance: many; j_gene: TRBJ1-1; d_gene: -; CDR3nt: TGTGCCAGCACGGCCATCGAGAGGAACACTGAAGCTTTCTTT; CDR3aa: CASTAIERNTEAFF
v_gene: TRBV7-9; abundance: -; j_gene: TRBJ2-1; d_gene: TRBD2; CDR3nt: TGTGCCAGCAGCTCTCGGGGACTAGCTGTGCGCTACAATGAGCAGTTCTTC; CDR3aa: CASSSRGLAVRYNEQFF
v_gene: TRBV29-1; abundance: -; j_gene: TRBJ2-1; d_gene: TRBD1; CDR3nt: TGCAGCGCCGGTGGGACAGGGAAAGGAGTCTACAATGAGCAGTTCTTC; CDR3aa: CSAGGTGKGVYNEQFF
v_gene: TRBV5-6; abundance: -; j_gene: TRBJ1-4; d_gene: -; CDR3nt: TGTGCCAGCAGCTTGGCGGTAGACTCTAATGAAAAACTGTTTTTT; CDR3aa: CASSLAVDSNEKLFF
v_gene: TRBV7-3; abundance: -; j_gene: TRBJ2-3; d_gene: -; CDR3nt: TGTGCCAGCAGCGCCCAGGGCGGACCCGCTGGTGGTACGCAGTATTTT; CDR3aa: CASSAQGGPAGGTQYF
v_gene: TRBV30; abundance: -; j_gene: TRBJ1-5; d_gene: TRBD1; CDR3nt: TGTGCCTGGAGCGGGGACAGGACAAATCAGCCCCAGCATTTT; CDR3aa: CAWSGDRTNQPQHF
v_gene: TRBV5-1; abundance: -; j_gene: TRBJ2-5; d_gene: -; CDR3nt: TGCGCCAGCAGCTTGTCCCCCGACCAAGAGACCCAGTACTTC; CDR3aa: CASSLSPDQETQYF
v_gene: TRBV4-2; abundance: once; j_gene: TRBJ2-2; d_gene: TRBD2; CDR3nt: TGTGCCAGCAGCCGCTCCGGGACTAGCGGGAGAATGGAGCTGTTTTTT; CDR3aa: CASSRSGTSGRMELFF
v_gene: TRBV5-1; abundance: -; j_gene: TRBJ1-1; d_gene: -; CDR3nt: TGCGCCAGCAGCTTGGTGTGGGGCAGCGACACTGAAGCTTTCTTT; CDR3aa: CASSLVWGSDTEAFF
v_gene: TRBV28; abundance: -; j_gene: TRBJ2-1; d_gene: TRBD1; CDR3nt: TGTGCCAGCAGTCAGGGGACAGGCCCCTACAATGAGCAGTTCTTC; CDR3aa: CASSQGTGPYNEQFF
v_gene: TRBV18; abundance: -; j_gene: TRBJ2-1; d_gene: TRBD1; CDR3nt: TGTGCCAGCTCACCATGGGACAGGGGAAAGTCCTACAATGAGCAGTTCTTC; CDR3aa: CASSPWDRGKSYNEQFF
v_gene: TRBV5-1; abundance: -; j_gene: TRBJ2-7; d_gene: TRBD1; CDR3nt: TGCGCCAGCAGCTTGTTCGTTCAGGGGGCTACCTCCTACGAGCAGTACTTC; CDR3aa: CASSLFVQGATSYEQYF
v_gene: TRBV2; abundance: -; j_gene: TRBJ1-2; d_gene: -; CDR3nt: TGTGCCAGCCATGATCGATTCGGTTCGGATGGCTACACCTTC; CDR3aa: CASHDRFGSDGYTF
v_gene: TRBV28; abundance: -; j_gene: TRBJ2-2; d_gene: TRBD1; CDR3nt: TGTGCCAGCAGAGGGGACAGGAACACCGGGGAGCTGTTTTTT; CDR3aa: CASRGDRNTGELFF
v_gene: TRBV2; abundance: once; j_gene: TRBJ2-5; d_gene: TRBD1; CDR3nt: TGTGCCAGCAGTGAAGGGACAGGAACAGAGACCCAGTACTTC; CDR3aa: CASSEGTGTETQYF
v_gene: TRBV28; abundance: few; j_gene: TRBJ2-7; d_gene: -; CDR3nt: TGTGCCAGCGGGGTAGCCTACGAGCAGTACTTC; CDR3aa: CASGVAYEQYF
v_gene: TRBV7-6; abundance: -; j_gene: TRBJ1-1; d_gene: TRBD1; CDR3nt: TGTGCCAGCAGCTTAGAAGAGGAGACAGGGAGGAGCGCTGAAGCTTTCTTT; CDR3aa: CASSLEEETGRSAEAFF
v_gene: TRBV5-1; abundance: few; j_gene: TRBJ1-3; d_gene: -; CDR3nt: TGCGCCAGCAGCGGCACCGGCTCTGGAAACACCATATATTTT; CDR3aa: CASSGTGSGNTIYF
v_gene: TRBV28; abundance: -; j_gene: TRBJ1-4; d_gene: -; CDR3nt: TGTGCCAGCACCCCGGGGGGAAATGAAAAACTGTTTTTT; CDR3aa: CASTPGGNEKLFF
v_gene: TRBV28; abundance: few; j_gene: TRBJ1-5; d_gene: -; CDR3nt: TGTGCCAGCAGTTTCGGTTGGAGCAATCAGCCCCAGCATTTT; CDR3aa: CASSFGWSNQPQHF
v_gene: TRBV5-1; abundance: -; j_gene: TRBJ2-2; d_gene: TRBD2; CDR3nt: TGCGCCAGCGCCGGACTAGCGGGGACCAATGTCGGGGAGCTGTTTTTT; CDR3aa: CASAGLAGTNVGELFF
v_gene: TRBV16; abundance: -; j_gene: TRBJ2-5; d_gene: -; CDR3nt: TGTGCCAGCAGCCCCAGACAAGACCAAGAGACCCAGTACTTC; CDR3aa: CASSPRQDQETQYF
v_gene: TRBV4-3; abundance: -; j_gene: TRBJ2-6; d_gene: TRBD1; CDR3nt: TGCGCCAGCAGCCAATGGACAGGGAGCTCTGGGGCCAACGTCCTGACTTTC; CDR3aa: CASSQWTGSSGANVLTF
v_gene: TRBV15; abundance: once; j_gene: TRBJ1-2; d_gene: -; CDR3nt: TGTGCCACCAGCAGAGATCAGGGACCCTATGGCTACACCTTC; CDR3aa: CATSRDQGPYGYTF
v_gene: TRBV27; abundance: -; j_gene: TRBJ1-2; d_gene: -; CDR3nt: TGTGCCAGCAGAGTTTATTCTGGGGCGTACGGCTATGGCTACACCTTC; CDR3aa: CASRVYSGAYGYGYTF
v_gene: TRBV6-6; abundance: -; j_gene: TRBJ1-4; d_gene: TRBD1; CDR3nt: TGTGCCAGCAGTTACGGGGGGACAGCTGCCAAACTGTTTTTT; CDR3aa: CASSYGGTAAKLFF
v_gene: TRBV5-1; abundance: -; j_gene: TRBJ2-1; d_gene: -; CDR3nt: TGCGCCAGCAGCTTGGGGGACTCCGCCAATGAGCAGTTCTTC; CDR3aa: CASSLGDSANEQFF
v_gene: TRBV29-1; abundance: few; j_gene: TRBJ1-1; d_gene: -; CDR3nt: TGCAGCGTTGAAGGTCTCCGGAACACTGAAGCTTTCTTT; CDR3aa: CSVEGLRNTEAFF
v_gene: TRBV5-1; abundance: once; j_gene: TRBJ2-5; d_gene: -; CDR3nt: TGCGCCAGCAGCTCGGGAAGGGAGACCCAGTACTTC; CDR3aa: CASSSGRETQYF
v_gene: TRBV9; abundance: -; j_gene: TRBJ1-4; d_gene: -; CDR3nt: TGTGCCAGCAGCGCGACGGTTAATGAAAAACTGTTTTTT; CDR3aa: CASSATVNEKLFF
v_gene: TRBV7-3; abundance: -; j_gene: TRBJ2-7; d_gene: TRBD2; CDR3nt: TGTGCCAGCAGCCCCAGCCGATTATTAGCGGGAGGGGACTACGAGCAGTACTTC; CDR3aa: CASSPSRLLAGGDYEQYF
v_gene: TRBV5-1; abundance: few; j_gene: TRBJ1-1; d_gene: -; CDR3nt: TGCGCCAGCAGCTTTGGAGGGAGGGCTGAAGCTTTCTTT; CDR3aa: CASSFGGRAEAFF
v_gene: TRBV4-1; abundance: -; j_gene: TRBJ1-1; d_gene: TRBD1; CDR3nt: TGCGCCAGCAGCCAAGAGTCTCTTCGATTACCAGGGGGCTCCACTGAAGCTTTCTTT; CDR3aa: CASSQESLRLPGGSTEAFF
v_gene: TRBV5-1; abundance: -; j_gene: TRBJ2-1; d_gene: TRBD2; CDR3nt: TGCGCCAGCAGCTTGAGCGGGAGTGTTGGCAATGAGCAGTTCTTC; CDR3aa: CASSLSGSVGNEQFF
v_gene: TRBV20-1; abundance: once; j_gene: TRBJ2-5; d_gene: -; CDR3nt: TGCAGTGCTTTGCAACAAGAGACCCAGTACTTC; CDR3aa: CSALQQETQYF
v_gene: TRBV27; abundance: many; j_gene: TRBJ2-2; d_gene: -; CDR3nt: TGTGCCAGCAGGGATGGGAGGACGCACCCTTCCACCGGGGAGCTGTTTTTT; CDR3aa: CASRDGRTHPSTGELFF
v_gene: TRBV9; abundance: -; j_gene: TRBJ2-7; d_gene: TRBD1; CDR3nt: TGTGCCAGCAGCGTATGGGACAGGGGGGGCGAGCAGTACTTC; CDR3aa: CASSVWDRGGEQYF
v_gene: TRBV11-2; abundance: -; j_gene: TRBJ1-4; d_gene: -; CDR3nt: TGTGCCAGCGCCAAAGGCGGGGCAACTAATGAAAAACTGTTTTTT; CDR3aa: CASAKGGATNEKLFF
v_gene: TRBV30; abundance: -; j_gene: TRBJ2-7; d_gene: -; CDR3nt: TGTGCCTGGAGTGGGGGGTTTGGCGAGCAGTACTTC; CDR3aa: CAWSGGFGEQYF
v_gene: TRBV29-1; abundance: -; j_gene: TRBJ2-7; d_gene: -; CDR3nt: TGCAGCGCAAGAACCGGGACGGAATCCTACGAGCAGTACTTC; CDR3aa: CSARTGTESYEQYF